The entry that follows covers one TCR beta chain sequence. Its antigen is currently not known. No base quality information exists; no much larger clone differs at one position. The data are from a study of blood T cell repertoires in COVID-19 (dated by TCRdb to the early 2020s). Concerning the study at large: Samples from collaborators originated in the United States, Italy and Spain and spanned both the acute and convalescent phases of COVID-19. The samples were drawn from two sources: the first 160 participants of the ongoing ImmuneRACE study, and 1,254 subjects contributed by 6 global collaborators. Where HLA class I and class II types were available, the types were taken from metadata supplied by the sample provider, not from assay-based typing. The dataset comprised deeply sampled blood TCRbeta repertoires from subjects exposed to, actively infected with, or recovered from COVID-19. The repertoires were released in a freely available public database meant as a resource for research on the immune response to SARS-CoV-2. The sample metadata nearly always contained a de-identified subject ID, COVID-19 status, age in years and sex. The material from the prospective study consisted of cDNA or gDNA derived from T cells, B-cell-depleted T cells, or PBMCs. Study-wide findings and limitations: The quantity of clinical and demographic metadata differed by source and by participant and was supplied without curation.

Collaborating institutions collected whole blood in K2EDTA tubes following their own protocols. Collaborator samples were shipped for TCRbeta analysis as frozen whole blood, isolated PBMCs, or DNA extracted from either sample type. TCRbeta CDR3 regions were amplified from genomic DNA by means of the immunoSEQ Assay, a bias-controlled multiplex PCR. In the original analysis: The number of nucleated cells in each sample was estimated by amplification of reference gene primers within the assay. To quantify the absolute abundance of each unique TCRbeta CDR3 rearrangement, sequence reads were collapsed and filtered. For each sample, productive Simpson clonality was calculated as the square root of Simpson's diversity index across productive rearrangements. The table was pulled from immuneACCESS by TCRdb, which kept in-frame rearrangements only. Such tables lose some clones; where checked, under half of the loss comes from unresolved V genes, and the rest has no known cause. V and J calls and clone size are as listed in that table; D and trimming were resolved from the DNA. Present in this sample are roughly 100,000 clones, roughly nine tenths of which were seen just once. Roughly a sixth of the sample rests with the top ten.

The material sequenced was peripheral blood. The clonotype comes from a man aged 50-60 years with acute or convalescent COVID-19.

The base sequence is TGTGCCAGCACTCCTGGACAGGACTATGGCTACACCTTC. Translation gives CASTPGQDYGYTF. Recombination connected TRBV6-5 to TRBJ1-2; 7 central bases correspond to TRBD1. The germline V gene yields MNHEY for CDR1 and SVGAGI for CDR2. Inclusive of the bounding cysteine and phenylalanine, the CDR3 is 13 residues long. Of the read, only the CDR3 DNA is kept; its 39 bases are in frame from base 1. At the junction V is shortened by 7 bases and J by 3 bases; bases outside the gene matches: 5.